The source of this T cell receptor (beta chain) is a study of T and B cells in COVID-19 patients. Study-level information: Blood was sampled from COVID-19 patients who were either actively infected or recovered. Of about 19 active-infection patients, 12 were critically ill with mechanical ventilation or extracorporeal membrane oxygenation.

V shed 7 bases, J shed 1 base, and the junction held 9 bases outside the gene matches. The CDR3 extends over 18 amino acids. Blood genomic DNA input for TRB amplification was about 220-500 ng. As regards this clonotype: The antigen is not known.

Multiplex PCR with BIOMED2 TRB-A/B primer pools amplified TRB rearrangements. TCRdb recomputed calls from the multiplex PCR reads with MiXCR, one row per CDR3 protein. This sample has roughly 23,000 distinct CDR3 sequences; under 30% occur once, and the top ten carry approximately 3%. Study-wide findings and caveats: Highly clonal in active COVID-19, TRB repertoires exceeded healthy-donor diversity and richness at recovery. The recovered cohort had thousands of exclusive TCR clusters, including 30 or so low generation probability clusters.

The gene calls are TRBV12-3 or TRBV12-4 and TRBJ2-1; TRBD2 agrees at 14 bases. Sequencing was performed on blood. The receptor was isolated from a human donor who had recovered from COVID-19. The CDR3 reads CASTPTSGRDLSYNEQFF. CDR3 sequence (DNA): TGTGCCAGCACTCCGACTAGCGGGAGGGATTTATCCTACAATGAGCAGTTCTTC.